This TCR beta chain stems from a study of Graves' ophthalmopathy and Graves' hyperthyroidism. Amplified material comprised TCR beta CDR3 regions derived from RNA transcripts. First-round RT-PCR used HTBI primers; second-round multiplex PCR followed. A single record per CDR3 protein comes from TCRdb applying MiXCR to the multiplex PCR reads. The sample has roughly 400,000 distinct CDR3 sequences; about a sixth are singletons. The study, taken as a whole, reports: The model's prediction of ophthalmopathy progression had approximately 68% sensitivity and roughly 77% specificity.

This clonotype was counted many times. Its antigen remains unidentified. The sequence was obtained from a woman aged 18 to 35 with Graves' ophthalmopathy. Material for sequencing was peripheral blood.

The CDR3: CAIRAQGNTEAFF. The CDR3 DNA sequence: TGTGCCATCAGAGCTCAAGGGAACACTGAAGCTTTCTTT. The chain recombines TRBV10-3 with TRBJ1-1; D is uncertain. The CDR3 contains 13 residues. The ends were cut back, 6 bases at V and 1 base at J, with 9 bases in the middle. In germline, CDR1 is ENHRY, CDR2 SYGVKD.